These 2 T cell receptor beta chains were sequenced from one sample in a study of CD8+ T cells in alopecia areata. Treatment meaning: oral pan-JAK inhibitor, 5-10 mg twice daily. In each case, RNA was isolated and then reverse transcribed into cDNA as the sequencing template. Clones were read by immunoSEQ multiplex PCR, and TCRdb kept only the in-frame ones, dropping some. The sample records some 190,000 clones, 51% being singletons. This specimen consisted of CD8+ T cells sorted from blood, obtained at week 52, from a patient treated with tofacitinib. Receptor source: a human donor with alopecia areata.

The CDR3 region has the DNA TGTGCCAGCAGTTACTCGAGGGCGGGCTGGGACTATGGCTACACCTTC. Translation gives CASSYSRAGWDYGYTF. The chain combines TRBV6-5 with TRBJ1-2; D gene ambiguous. CDR3 length: 16 amino acids. CDR1 is MNHEY and CDR2 is SVGAGI in the germline V gene. V shed 0 bases and J shed 3 bases, with 14 bases lying between them.

The V call is TRBV7-9, the J call TRBJ1-3, with a possible D match to TRBD1 (5 bases). Trimming removed 3 bases at V and 0 bases at J, with 9 bases between. The CDR3 totals 15 residues. Germline-derived CDR1 and CDR2 are SEHNR and FQNEAQ (reference sequence). The CDR3 loop reads CASSLSGGSGNTIYF. The CDR3 region has the DNA TGTGCCAGCAGCTTGAGTGGGGGCTCTGGAAACACCATATATTTT.